The next 6 T cell receptor beta chains were all read from a single sample in a study of blood T cells in healthy people across ages. It was with a sample-barcoded 5' primer and a J-beta primer mix that a second PCR of about 6 to 12 cycles was run. TCRdb itself ran the 5' RACE reads through MiXCR, one entry per CDR3 protein. The table records about 780,000 distinct CDR3 sequences, about 42% of them present only once. Sample: blood. The receptors here all came from a man older than 75 in good health.

The table lists this clonotype with a few counts. The chain combines TRBV10-3 with TRBJ1-2, with 8 bases identical to TRBD1. The germline V gene has CDR1 ENHRY and CDR2 SYGVKD. V lost 9 bases to trimming and J lost 8 bases; unmatched junction nucleotides: 8. The CDR3 sequence is 12 residues long. The CDR3 is CAIGQGTVGYTF. The CDR3 bases are TGTGCCATTGGACAGGGAACAGTAGGCTACACCTTC.

The CDR3 is CASSYSDRGPGGELFF. In nucleotides, the CDR3 is TGTGCCAGCAGTTACTCGGATAGGGGGCCTGGCGGGGAGCTGTTTTTT. The chain links TRBV6-2 or TRBV6-3 to TRBJ2-2; 7 bases agree with TRBD1. The V and J ends lost 0 bases and 7 bases, in that order; junction bases with no gene match: 8. Germline-derived CDR1 and CDR2 are MNHEY and SVGEGT. There are 16 residues in the CDR3.

Note on this clonotype: One junction end disagrees with the germline gene, perhaps due to a read error. V and J are TRBV7-2 and TRBJ2-7, with 10 bases identical to TRBD1. The germline V gene has CDR1 SGHTA and CDR2 FQGNSA. The CDR3 runs to 14 residues. CDR3 in DNA: TGTGCCAGCAGCCCCGACAGGGGGCTCTACAAGCAGTACTTC. Its translation is CASSPDRGLYKQYF.

This clonotype was found many times. The rearrangement uses TRBV7-9 and TRBJ2-5; 10 bases are a match to TRBD2. The trim removed 2 bases at V and 1 base at J, leaving 4 bases unmatched. The germline V gene has CDR1 SEHNR and CDR2 FQNEAQ (reference sequence). CDR3 length: 16 residues. The CDR3 here is CASSLWASGSQETQYF. In DNA, the CDR3 is TGTGCCAGCAGCTTATGGGCTAGCGGGAGCCAAGAGACCCAGTACTTC.

The genes are TRBV24-1 and TRBJ2-1; 11 bases align to TRBD2. Germline assignment: CDR1 KGHDR and CDR2 SFDVKD. CDR3 length equals 16 residues. V was pared by 3 bases and J by 8 bases, with 8 bases of the junction left unmatched. The CDR3 sequence: CATSDKLAGDRYEQFF. The DNA of the CDR3 is TGTGCCACCAGTGATAAACTAGCGGGAGATAGATATGAGCAGTTCTTC.

This chain uses TRBV28 with TRBJ2-5, with a possible D match to TRBD2 (5 bases). Trimming pared 5 bases from V and 2 bases from J, leaving 9 bases between. Germline values: CDR1 MDHEN, CDR2 SYDVKM. The CDR3 is 13 residues long. The DNA for the CDR3 is TGTGCCAGCAGTCCTAGCTGGCAAGAGACCCAGTACTTC. It codes for CASSPSWQETQYF.